These 2 T cell receptor beta chains were sequenced from one sample in a study of OX40 agonist ivuxolimab in advanced cancers. Profiled with immunoSEQ multiplex PCR; TCRdb holds only in-frame clones, not every one. The profile covers around 41,000 clones, with over 75% appearing a single time and about 13% taken by the ten largest. The sequenced sample was CD4+ or CD8+ T cells sorted from blood, obtained in a trial of the OX40 agonist ivuxolimab. The source of these receptors is an adult with an advanced solid tumor such as melanoma, head and neck, liver or kidney cancer.

The chain is built from TRBV30 and TRBJ1-5; no definite D call. This CDR3 has 14 amino acids. CDR1 and CDR2 (germline): GTSNPN, SVGIG (reference sequence). Trimming left V 1 base short and J 10 bases short, with 17 bases between. This CDR3 is CAWSAEAGLGPQHF. The CDR3 DNA sequence: TGTGCCTGGAGTGCAGAGGCGGGGTTGGGACCCCAGCATTTT.

Only a few counts were recorded for this clone. The chain is built from TRBV28 and TRBJ1-4; 7 positions match TRBD1. Per the germline V gene, CDR1 is MDHEN and CDR2 is SYDVKM. V was pared by 5 bases and J by 7 bases, with 7 bases of the junction left unmatched. The CDR3 sequence is 14 residues long. CDR3 in DNA: TGTGCCAGCAGTAAGAGACAGGGCCGTGAAAAACTGTTTTTT. Amino acids: CASSKRQGREKLFF.